The T cell receptor (beta chain) under discussion was sequenced for a study of T cell clusters in autoimmune cytopenias (dated by TCRdb to between 2018 and 2020). Some background on the complete study: TRB sequencing reached a median depth of around 52,000 reads per sample and yielded a median of roughly 2,500 distinct TRB clonotypes per sample. Alongside healthy, CLL and autoimmune hepatitis controls, autoimmune cytopenia patients had their peripheral blood TRB and IGH repertoires sequenced at active disease and again during treatment follow-up. The goal of the study was to find out whether patients with autoimmune cytopenia have a disease-specific immune repertoire signature that could be used as a blood-based biomarker. Broader findings and caveats from the paper: In the comparison of secondary cytopenia with CLL, the cluster-lack signature was not observed, apparently because the dominant lymphoma-associated repertoire masked the signature. Compared with active autoimmune hepatitis patients, healthy donors had almost three times as many exclusive TRB clusters, a finding consistent with an autoimmunity-wide signature. TRB repertoire shifts, with less even repertoires in secondary cytopenia and CLL, mostly reflected lymphoma bias rather than autoimmunity. The T cell clusters were only ever defined in silico, so experimental validation of their functional role was still needed. A lack of physiological T cell clusters in primary autoimmune cytopenia patients was suggested by GLIPH, as 51 clusters were found to be exclusive to healthy donors versus approximately 17 exclusive to patients.

To amplify TRB rearrangements, a touch-down multiplex PCR protocol was run with the TRB-A and TRB-B primer pools combined in a single tube. Illumina adapters and sample indices were added to the amplicons through two consecutive PCR reactions using Phusion HS II polymerase. The amplicons were purified from gel with the NucleoSpin Gel and PCR Clean-up kit, after which the amplicons were quantified by Qubit and checked for quality on an Agilent 2100 Bioanalyzer. Libraries were sequenced on an Illumina MiSeq using 600-cycle, single-indexed, paired-end runs. The published analysis was carried out like this. TRB reads were aligned and assembled with MiXCR version 2.1.12 using the default MiXCR reference library. A clone was defined by each unique CDR3 nucleotide sequence, and analysis was restricted to productive sequences with at least two reads. Repertoire diversity was assessed with alpha-parameterized diversity profiles (alpha 0 to 5), including the Shannon (alpha 1) and Simpson (alpha 2) indices, which were computed with an R script. The tcR package was used to compute combinatorial TRB VJ usage, and cohorts were compared on this usage by principal component analysis with ade4. TCRbeta CDR3s were clustered with GLIPH on cohort pairs matched by age and read depth, and cluster frequencies were compared by Wilcoxon test. TCRdb reprocessed the sequencing reads and holds a single record per CDR3 protein sequence, with no DNA. The V and J calls here are based on TCRdb, not the publication. In this sample's table one finds over a thousand distinct CDR3 sequences. The ten largest clones represent roughly 60% of the sample.

Per sample, around 0.25 ug of peripheral blood genomic DNA, 30,000 to 40,000 genome equivalents, was used for TRB amplification. The CDR3, cysteine through phenylalanine, is 13 amino acids long. No DNA is recorded. The germline V gene encodes CDR1 LNHDA and CDR2 SQIVND (reference sequence). No count is recorded, though its frequency marks this clonotype as medium-sized (0.01 to 0.1%). It lacks a known antigen. Sequencing was performed on peripheral blood. The receptor was derived from a human donor with an autoimmune cytopenia or autoimmune hepatitis (not recorded which). The chain links TRBV19 with TRBJ1-1. CDR3 loop: CASSIGQWAEAFF.